The T cell receptor (beta chain) under discussion was sequenced for a study of CD8 T cells in ankylosing spondylitis (TCRdb year 2017). About the full investigation: The study set out to find disease-linked TCR variants by profiling T cell receptor beta repertoires in ankylosing spondylitis patients and healthy donors. The full study cohort comprised 25 ankylosing spondylitis patients and around 100 healthy donors. Samples of peripheral blood were taken, and for ankylosing spondylitis patients, synovial fluid was collected as well.

Data came from an Illumina MiSeq. Quantitative 5'-RACE with molecular barcodes was the method used to prepare the TCR beta libraries. The published analysis was carried out like this. To identify disease-linked TCR variants, a new computational method was used, one built on a probabilistic model of VDJ rearrangement. Through fastp at Q25 and MiXCR, TCRdb rebuilt clones from the public reads, retaining in-frame beta chains. Each entry is one CDR3 protein sequence, shown with its most common DNA and genes. Clone size and V and J calls follow TCRdb, not the original study. This sample is represented by 25,000 to 35,000 distinct CDR3 sequences; 13% to 15% of them were singletons. The biggest ten clones account for less than 40% of the sample. Cut back by 0 bases and 7 bases, the V and J ends lie 7 bases apart. For CDR1 and CDR2, the germline V gene (reference sequence) lists SGHKS and YYEKEE. The CDR3 has 13 amino acids, counting the end cysteine and phenylalanine. CDR3 DNA is the only sequence kept; it has 39 bases, read in frame from the first base.

This clonotype showed up just a few times. Its antigen has not been determined. Per-base qualities were not stored, and no clone one base away is much larger. Broader findings and caveats from the paper: The disease-linked clones showed a CD8+ phenotype and occurred at relatively low frequencies in peripheral blood. A TCR beta motif of roughly 8 highly homologous amino acid variants appeared characteristic of blood from ankylosing spondylitis patients. Some TCR beta motif variants had previously been reported in synovial fluid and blood of reactive arthritis patients, which suggested common disease-initiation mechanisms. Significant enrichment of the disease-linked clones was reported in matched synovial fluid samples from ankylosing spondylitis patients.

The rearrangement joined TRBV5-5 to TRBJ1-4; no D segment can be confidently identified. Material: blood. The receptor comes from a male donor with ankylosing spondylitis or in good health (not recorded which). The CDR3: CASSLVPGEKLFF. Here is the DNA: TGTGCCAGCAGCTTGGTCCCAGGTGAAAAACTGTTTTTT.